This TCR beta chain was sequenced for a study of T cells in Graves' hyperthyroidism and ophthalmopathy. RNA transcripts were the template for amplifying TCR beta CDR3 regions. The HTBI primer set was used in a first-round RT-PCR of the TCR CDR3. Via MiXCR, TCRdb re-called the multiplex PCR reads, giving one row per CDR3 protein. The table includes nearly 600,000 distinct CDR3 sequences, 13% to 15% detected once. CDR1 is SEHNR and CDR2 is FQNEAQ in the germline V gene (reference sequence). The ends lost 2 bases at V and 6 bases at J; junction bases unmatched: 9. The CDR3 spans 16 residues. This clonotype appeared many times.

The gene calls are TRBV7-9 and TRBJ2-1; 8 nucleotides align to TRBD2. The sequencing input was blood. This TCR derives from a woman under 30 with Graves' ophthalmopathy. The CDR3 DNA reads TGTGCCAGCAGCTTACGGGAGGCGGGAGGAACCAATGAGCAGTTCTTC. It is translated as CASSLREAGGTNEQFF.